These T cell receptor beta chains were read from a single sample in a study of T cell responses to AZD1222 COVID-19 vaccine. TCRdb's table, derived via immunoSEQ multiplex PCR, lists solely in-frame clones and lacks some. The table includes roughly 150,000 clones, 84% detected once. Sample: peripheral blood, taken on day 0 of AZD1222 vaccination. The receptors here all came from an adult in good health. CDR3s include the opening cysteine and the closing phenylalanine or tryptophan. Each record gives: J gene, clone size, D gene, V gene, CDR3 protein, CDR3 DNA. A D gene is named only where the DNA matches it firmly. Only part of the rows carry a size: once, few, many, or a class if the clone is expanded.

J gene: TRBJ1-5; clone size: .; D gene: .; V gene: TRBV3-1/TRBV3-2; CDR3 protein: CASSQVGDQPQHF; CDR3 DNA: TGTGCCAGCAGCCAAGTTGGGGACCAGCCCCAGCATTTT
J gene: TRBJ2-1; clone size: .; D gene: TRBD1; V gene: TRBV30; CDR3 protein: CAWISGQGKGNEQFF; CDR3 DNA: TGTGCCTGGATCTCGGGACAGGGCAAGGGCAATGAGCAGTTCTTC
J gene: TRBJ2-2; clone size: .; D gene: TRBD2; V gene: TRBV19; CDR3 protein: CASSIVSGGNTGELFF; CDR3 DNA: TGTGCCAGTAGTATAGTGAGCGGGGGCAACACCGGGGAGCTGTTTTTT
J gene: TRBJ1-1; clone size: .; D gene: .; V gene: TRBV19; CDR3 protein: CASRAGGATEAFF; CDR3 DNA: TGTGCCAGTAGGGCGGGGGGCGCCACTGAAGCTTTCTTT
J gene: TRBJ1-3; clone size: .; D gene: .; V gene: TRBV28; CDR3 protein: CASSRPASGNTIYF; CDR3 DNA: TGTGCCAGCAGCCGACCCGCGAGTGGAAACACCATATATTTT
J gene: TRBJ1-4; clone size: once; D gene: .; V gene: TRBV27; CDR3 protein: CASSPREGRGNEKLFF; CDR3 DNA: TGTGCCAGCAGTCCGAGGGAAGGCAGGGGTAATGAAAAACTGTTTTTT
J gene: TRBJ1-5; clone size: .; D gene: TRBD1; V gene: TRBV28; CDR3 protein: CASHTGDQPQHF; CDR3 DNA: TGTGCCAGCCATACAGGGGATCAGCCCCAGCATTTT
J gene: TRBJ1-6; clone size: .; D gene: .; V gene: TRBV28; CDR3 protein: CASSLTRGAGRDSPLHF; CDR3 DNA: TGTGCCAGCAGTTTAACTCGCGGGGCAGGGCGGGATTCACCCCTCCACTTT
J gene: TRBJ1-1; clone size: .; D gene: .; V gene: TRBV2; CDR3 protein: CVGVGQANTEAFF; CDR3 DNA: TGTGTTGGCGTAGGACAAGCAAACACTGAAGCTTTCTTT
J gene: TRBJ2-4; clone size: .; D gene: .; V gene: TRBV7-2; CDR3 protein: CASSLDGVGLAKNIQYF; CDR3 DNA: TGTGCCAGCAGCTTAGATGGAGTAGGGTTAGCCAAAAACATTCAGTACTTC
J gene: TRBJ2-4; clone size: once; D gene: .; V gene: TRBV3-1/TRBV3-2; CDR3 protein: CATLPPLLAKNIQYF; CDR3 DNA: TGTGCCACCCTACCCCCCCTTCTAGCCAAAAACATTCAGTACTTC
J gene: TRBJ1-2; clone size: .; D gene: TRBD1; V gene: TRBV4-1; CDR3 protein: CASSQVLRDRSKGGYTF; CDR3 DNA: TGCGCCAGCAGCCAAGTTCTCCGGGACAGGTCGAAGGGCGGCTACACCTTC
J gene: TRBJ1-1; clone size: .; D gene: .; V gene: TRBV5-1; CDR3 protein: CASSLEARTEAFF; CDR3 DNA: TGCGCCAGCAGCTTGGAGGCACGCACTGAAGCTTTCTTT
J gene: TRBJ2-3; clone size: .; D gene: TRBD1; V gene: TRBV6-6; CDR3 protein: CASSPRQGWGTDTQYF; CDR3 DNA: TGTGCCAGCAGTCCTCGACAGGGATGGGGCACAGATACGCAGTATTTT
J gene: TRBJ1-1; clone size: .; D gene: TRBD1; V gene: TRBV13; CDR3 protein: CASSLGRTGGANTEAFF; CDR3 DNA: TGTGCCAGCAGCTTAGGTAGGACAGGGGGCGCCAACACTGAAGCTTTCTTT
J gene: TRBJ2-7; clone size: once; D gene: TRBD1; V gene: TRBV15; CDR3 protein: CATSVHRGPYEQYF; CDR3 DNA: TGTGCCACCAGCGTCCACAGGGGCCCCTACGAGCAGTACTTC